Shown below are 8 T cell receptor beta chains from a single sample sequenced in a study of cytomegalovirus exposure and HLA in healthy donors. TCRdb's copy holds only in-frame clones and misses some; the assay was immunoSEQ multiplex PCR. There are roughly 60,000 clones in the sample; around 94% occur only once, and 2% to 2.5% lies in the top ten. The sample taken for sequencing was PBMCs. These receptors were obtained from a young man in good health and CMV-seronegative.

This chain joins TRBV29-1 and TRBJ2-7; 9 nucleotides agree with TRBD1. This CDR3 comprises 13 residues. With V trimmed by 3 bases and J by 2 bases, 2 bases remained unmatched. Germline V CDR1 and CDR2: SQVTM, ANQGSEA. The CDR3: CSVDGTGTYEQYF. The CDR3 region has the DNA TGCAGCGTTGACGGGACAGGGACCTACGAGCAGTACTTC.

This chain uses TRBV18 with TRBJ1-1; the D is unclear. Trimming left V 6 bases short and J 1 base short, with 6 bases between. This CDR3 is built from 12 residues. Germline CDR1 and CDR2: KGHSH and LQKENI. As DNA, the CDR3 is TGTGCCAGCTCGAGCACGAACACTGAAGCTTTCTTT. This sequence encodes CASSSTNTEAFF.

The chain employs TRBV19 and TRBJ1-5; D unclear. This CDR3 contains 12 residues. V lost 2 bases to trimming and J lost 5 bases, with 4 bases between them. Germline-derived CDR1 and CDR2 are LNHDA and SQIVND (reference sequence). In DNA form, the CDR3 reads TGTGCCAGTAGTATACAGTATCAGCCCCAGCATTTT. Protein product: CASSIQYQPQHF. The complete variable domain, with remaining parts taken from reference TRBV19 and TRBJ1-5, reads DGGITQSPKYLFRKEGQNVTLSCEQNLNHDAMYWYRQDPGQGLRLIYYSQIVNDFQKGDIAEGYSVSREKKESFPLTVTSAQKNPTAFYLCASSIQYQPQHFGDGTRLSIL.

The chain's CDR3 is CASSFAGLYQETQYF. CDR3 in DNA: TGTGCCAGCAGCTTTGCGGGCCTGTACCAAGAGACCCAGTACTTC. The rearrangement joins TRBV7-9 to TRBJ2-5; possibly TRBD2 for D (5 bases). This CDR3 region has 15 residues. The V gene lost 3 bases and the J gene lost 0 bases, with 11 bases spanning the gap. Germline loops: CDR1 SEHNR, CDR2 FQNEAQ (reference sequence). The variable domain in full, completed from reference TRBV7-9 and TRBJ2-5, reads DTGVSQNPRHKITKRGQNVTFRCDPISEHNRLYWYRQTLGQGPEFLTYFQNEAQLEKSRLLSDRFSAERPKGSFSTLEIQRTEQGDSAMYLCASSFAGLYQETQYFGPGTRLLVL.

This chain connects TRBV5-1 to TRBJ1-1; D is ambiguous. The CDR3 sequence is 16 residues long. Trimming removed 1 base from V and 1 base from J, with 14 bases in between. Germline lookup yields CDR1 SGHRS and CDR2 YFSETQ. CDR3 sequence reads: CASSLTGGPQNTEAFF. The CDR3 coding sequence is TGCGCCAGCAGCTTGACCGGAGGACCCCAGAACACTGAAGCTTTCTTT.

This clone was detected once. The chain couples TRBV2 to TRBJ2-1; no clear D gene. Germline V lookup: CDR1 SNHLY, CDR2 FYNNEI. V lost 5 bases to trimming and J lost 12 bases, with 11 bases between them. This CDR3 contains 11 residues. In DNA, the CDR3 is TGTGCCAGCAGTCTAGAATTTCGGCAGTTCTTC. This codes for CASSLEFRQFF.

The chain couples TRBV11-3 to TRBJ1-1; the match to TRBD1 covers 8 bases. Germline-derived CDR1 and CDR2 are SGHNT and YENEEA. The CDR3 sequence is 11 residues long. V lost 3 bases and J lost 11; bases outside the gene matches: 2. This chain's CDR3 is CASSLDRVAFF. In DNA form, the CDR3 reads TGTGCCAGCAGCTTGGACAGGGTTGCTTTCTTT.

The rearrangement links TRBV5-1 to TRBJ2-7; 7 bases fit TRBD1. The length of the CDR3 is 18 residues. Germline V gene lookup returns CDR1 SGHRS and CDR2 YFSETQ. Trimming took 0 bases from V and 0 from J; bases not matched to a gene: 12. The CDR3 is CASSLARGVQGSSYEQYF. The CDR3 DNA sequence: TGCGCCAGCAGCTTGGCCCGAGGAGTACAGGGGAGCTCCTACGAGCAGTACTTC.